This entry is about one T cell receptor beta chain. The CDR3 is made up of 14 amino acids. Per the germline V gene, CDR1 is SGHAT and CDR2 is FQDESV (reference sequence). The V and J ends lost 3 bases and 7 bases, in that order; junction bases with no gene match: 4. The sample is drawn from a study of blood T cell repertoires in COVID-19. Study background: Acute and convalescent COVID-19 samples came from the United States, Italy and Spain.

How the authors handled the data: Amplification of reference gene primers was used by the study to estimate nucleated cell counts. Clones were read by immunoSEQ multiplex PCR, and TCRdb kept only the in-frame ones, dropping some. Clone size and V and J calls were adopted from that table, with D and trimming inferred from the DNA. The sample lists hundreds of thousands of clones, 85% to 90% occurring once. Material: peripheral blood. The TCR sequence derives from a man in his fifties or sixties with COVID-19, enrolled during active disease. The chain recombines TRBV11-1 with TRBJ2-1; TRBD1 agrees at 9 bases. The CDR3 nucleotides read TGTGCCAGCAGCTTGAACAGGGGGCAAAATGAGCAGTTCTTC. It codes for CASSLNRGQNEQFF.